This is a list of T cell receptor beta chains from one sample in a study of T cells expressing NK-cell markers. TCRdb processed the 5' RACE reads again and assigns one entry to each CDR3 protein, with no DNA. Its table lists about 380,000 distinct CDR3 sequences. Sequenced: blood T cells: a sorted CD56 or NKG2C T cell subset, CD4+ or CD8+ T cells, or bulk PBMC T cells (not recorded which). The receptors originated from a man aged 18-70 years in good health. Both conserved end residues are part of each CDR3.

v_gene	j_gene	CDR3aa
TRBV7-9	TRBJ1-1	CASSLQARNTEAFF
TRBV5-4	TRBJ2-5	CASSFRGLQETQYF
TRBV20-1	TRBJ2-7	CSARDRQRTSYEQYF
TRBV14	TRBJ2-6	CASSQHFLSSGANVLTF
TRBV24-1	TRBJ1-2	CATSDPKQATYGYTF
TRBV6-5	TRBJ1-1	CASRYRVETEAFF
TRBV5-1	TRBJ2-5	CASRDLASVRKTQYF
TRBV27	TRBJ2-3	CATPPGTGYTDTQYF
TRBV30	TRBJ2-7	CAWSVGPGQGYTTNKYEQYF
TRBV2	TRBJ2-3	CASSEVLARSDTQYF
TRBV12-3/TRBV12-4	TRBJ2-3	CASPPTGGADTQYF
TRBV7-6	TRBJ1-6	CASRLDSSSYNSPLHF
TRBV12-3/TRBV12-4	TRBJ1-5	CASRARQGLSNQPQHF
TRBV27	TRBJ1-2	CASRKSVDYGSTNYGYTF
TRBV5-1	TRBJ1-2	CASTSLGTGSPLYGYTF
TRBV20-1	TRBJ2-1	CSARGANRGPYNEQFF
TRBV5-1	TRBJ2-4	CASSSPSGGAVTKNIQYF
TRBV12-3/TRBV12-4	TRBJ2-1	CASSLRTGGNEQFF
TRBV4-1	TRBJ2-7	CASSQAGWDAGRYISYEQYF
TRBV25-1	TRBJ2-7	CASRADRGVYEQYF
TRBV30	TRBJ2-5	CAWRGGGAPETQYF
TRBV5-1	TRBJ1-1	CASSGRQGADTEAFF
TRBV6-4	TRBJ1-2	CASKQQGAGNYGYTF
TRBV2	TRBJ2-3	CASTGTSGANTQYF
TRBV6-5	TRBJ2-2	CASSSRPDATGELFF
TRBV29-1	TRBJ2-5	CSVDPSGGGTQYF
TRBV25-1	TRBJ1-4	CASSEVGRPRGEKLFF
TRBV3-1	TRBJ2-1	CASSLGSWGAEQFF
TRBV11-2	TRBJ1-1	CASSSNRLGAFF
TRBV18	TRBJ2-7	CASSPKVAAEEQYF
TRBV5-6	TRBJ1-5	CASSLSQYSNQPQHF
TRBV28	TRBJ2-3	CASMPGQRTSTDTQYF
TRBV14	TRBJ2-1	CASSLTGTGGYHEQFF
TRBV7-9	TRBJ2-7	CASSLGQTREQYF
TRBV7-9	TRBJ2-3	CASSFSPQLFTDTQYF
TRBV7-3	TRBJ2-2	CASSPARGGQTPRELFF
TRBV12-3/TRBV12-4	TRBJ2-1	CASSPRGGRSNEQFF
TRBV25-1	TRBJ2-7	CASSEYIRGGYDEQYF
TRBV6-5	TRBJ2-5	CASSYGGGAWETQYF
TRBV5-1	TRBJ2-7	CASSANIVPYEQYF
TRBV5-1	TRBJ2-7	CASSSTGLGWSYEQYF
TRBV5-1	TRBJ2-3	CASGLLGGRSDTQYF